One T cell receptor beta chain is described in this entry. This specimen comes from a study of blood T cell repertoires in COVID-19. The CDR3 loop spans 17 amino acids. Germline V gives CDR1 DFQATT, CDR2 SNEGSKA (reference sequence). J was trimmed by 1 base and V by 3 bases; bases with no gene match: 13. The data were produced by immunoSEQ multiplex PCR, yet TCRdb's version contains in-frame clones alone and is incomplete. In the table there are about 81,000 clones, 85% to 90% of which are singletons. The V call is TRBV20-1, the J call TRBJ2-5; 8 bases fit TRBD1. The sample comprised peripheral blood. This receptor was obtained from a woman older than 75 with acute or convalescent COVID-19. CDR3 loop: CSASGPGQGLIQETQYF. The DNA for the CDR3 is TGCAGTGCTAGTGGGCCTGGACAGGGTCTAATCCAAGAGACCCAGTACTTC.